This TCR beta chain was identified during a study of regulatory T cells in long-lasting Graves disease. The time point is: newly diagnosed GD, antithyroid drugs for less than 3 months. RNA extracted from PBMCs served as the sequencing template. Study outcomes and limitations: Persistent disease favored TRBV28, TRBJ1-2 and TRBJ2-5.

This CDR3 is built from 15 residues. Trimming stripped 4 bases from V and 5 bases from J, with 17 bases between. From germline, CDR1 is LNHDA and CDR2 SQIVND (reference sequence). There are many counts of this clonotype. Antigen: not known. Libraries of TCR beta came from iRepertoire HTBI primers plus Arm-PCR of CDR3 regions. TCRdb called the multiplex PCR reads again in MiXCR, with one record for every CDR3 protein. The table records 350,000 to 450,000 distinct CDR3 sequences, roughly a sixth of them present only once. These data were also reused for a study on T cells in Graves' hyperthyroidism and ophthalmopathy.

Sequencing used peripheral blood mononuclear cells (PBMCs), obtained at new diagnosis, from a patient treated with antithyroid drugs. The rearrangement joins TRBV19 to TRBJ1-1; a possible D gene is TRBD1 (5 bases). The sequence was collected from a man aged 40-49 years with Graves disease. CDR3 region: CASSTRDARWTEAFF. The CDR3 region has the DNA TGTGCCAGTAGTACCCGGGACGCCCGGTGGACTGAAGCTTTCTTT.